This TCR beta chain was profiled in a study of vaccination and CD4 T cells after COVID-19. Across the whole study: Ranging from 14 to 241, the interval between dose two and post-vaccine sampling had a median of approximately 77 days.

Concerning this clonotype itself: What it binds is unknown.

With the Oncomine TCR Beta short-read assay, DNA from cultured CD4+ T cells was sequenced. In TCRdb, the PCR reads were re-called with MiXCR into one record per CDR3 protein. Among 25,000 to 30,000 distinct CDR3 sequences listed, 50% were seen once. Study conclusions and caveats: There were relatively few convalescent patients studied, and there were no early post-infection timepoints.

Treatment meaning: roughly 10-day PBMC culture with coronavirus spike peptide pools or control peptides (ViraFEST assay). The CDR3 totals 15 residues. V dropped 5 bases and J dropped 2 bases, with 13 bases sitting between them. The sequences come from CD4+ T cells from blood, cultured in vitro, collected before SARS-CoV-2 vaccination. The chain uses TRBV12-3 or TRBV12-4 and TRBJ1-5; a weak D match, TRBD1 (6 bases). This TCR was recovered from a human donor who received a COVID-19 vaccine. The CDR3 here is CASSLGGAGNQPQHF. CDR3 nucleotide sequence: TGTGCCAGCAGTCTAGGGGGGGCGGGCAATCAGCCCCAGCATTTT.